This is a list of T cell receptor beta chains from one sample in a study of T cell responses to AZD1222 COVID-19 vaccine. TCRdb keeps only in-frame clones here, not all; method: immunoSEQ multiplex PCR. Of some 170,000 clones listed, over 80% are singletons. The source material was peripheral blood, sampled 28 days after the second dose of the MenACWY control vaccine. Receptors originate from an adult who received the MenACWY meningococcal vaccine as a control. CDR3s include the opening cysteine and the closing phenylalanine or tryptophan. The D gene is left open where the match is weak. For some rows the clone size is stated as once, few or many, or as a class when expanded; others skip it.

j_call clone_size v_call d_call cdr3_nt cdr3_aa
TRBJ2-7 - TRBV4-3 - TGCGCCAGCAGCCAAAGGACCCCGTCCTCCTACGAGCAGTACTTC CASSQRTPSSYEQYF
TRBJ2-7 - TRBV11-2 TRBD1 TGTGCCAGCACCCGGGACAGGGGAAACGAGCAGTACTTC CASTRDRGNEQYF
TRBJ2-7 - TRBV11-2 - TGTGCCAGCAGCATAAGACAGGTCTCCTACGAGCAGTACTTC CASSIRQVSYEQYF
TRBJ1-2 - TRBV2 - TGTGCCAGCAGAAATGAGGCGGCAGCCTATGGCTACACCTTC CASRNEAAAYGYTF
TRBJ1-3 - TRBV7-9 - TGTGCCAGCAGCGCCGCGCGGCAGTTTACCTCTGGAAACACCATATATTTT CASSAARQFTSGNTIYF
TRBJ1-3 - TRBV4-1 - TGCGCCAGCAGCCAAGCGGGAGGACTCTTTGGAAACACCATATATTTT CASSQAGGLFGNTIYF
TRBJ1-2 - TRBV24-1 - TGTGCCACCAAAGGGAACTATGGCTACACCTTC CATKGNYGYTF
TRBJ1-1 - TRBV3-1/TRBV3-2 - TGTGCCAGCAGCCCCATCCTGGGGGCAGGAAACACTGAAGCTTTCTTT CASSPILGAGNTEAFF
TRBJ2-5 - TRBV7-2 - TGTGCCAGCAGCTTAGGCGGGCGCGAGACCCAGTACTTC CASSLGGRETQYF
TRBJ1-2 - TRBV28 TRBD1 TGTGCCAGCAGGACAGGGGGCGCTGGTTCTGGCTACACCTTC CASRTGGAGSGYTF
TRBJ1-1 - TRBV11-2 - TGTGCCAGCAGCTACCTCGTGGGGGAGGATGACACTGAAGCTTTCTTT CASSYLVGEDDTEAFF
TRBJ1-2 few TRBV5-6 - TGTGCCAGCAGCTTGGCTAACGGGGGAGGCTACACCTTC CASSLANGGGYTF
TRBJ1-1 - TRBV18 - TGTGCCAGCTCAGGTCCGACGAACACTGAAGCTTTCTTT CASSGPTNTEAFF
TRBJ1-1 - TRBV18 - TGTGCCAGCTCCACAAGTAGGGACACTGAAGCTTTCTTT CASSTSRDTEAFF
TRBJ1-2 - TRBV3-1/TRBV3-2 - TGTGCCAGCAGCACCCGACAAGCCTATGGCTACACCTTC CASSTRQAYGYTF
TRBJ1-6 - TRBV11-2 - TGTGCCAGCAGCTTAGACGAGCATTCACCCCTCCACTTT CASSLDEHSPLHF
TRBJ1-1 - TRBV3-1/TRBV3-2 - TGTGCCAGCAGCCAAGATTTCGGGGTGGACACTGAAGCTTTCTTT CASSQDFGVDTEAFF
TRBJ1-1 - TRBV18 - TGTGCCAGCTCCCTGGGGGTCACTGAAGCTTTCTTT CASSLGVTEAFF
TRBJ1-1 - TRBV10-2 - TGCGCCAGCAGAAGGGAGGCAACGAACACTGAAGCTTTCTTT CASRREATNTEAFF
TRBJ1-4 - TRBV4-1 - TGCGCCAGCAGCCAAGACGTTTCGGGCACAACTAATGAAAAACTGTTTTTT CASSQDVSGTTNEKLFF
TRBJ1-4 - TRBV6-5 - TGTGCCAGCAGGGCCTACCCGGGGACTAATGAAAAACTGTTTTTT CASRAYPGTNEKLFF
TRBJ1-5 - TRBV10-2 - TGCGCCAGCAGTGAACTAAGGCCGGGGATGGGCCAGCCCCAGCATTTT CASSELRPGMGQPQHF
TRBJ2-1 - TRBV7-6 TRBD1 TGTGCCAGCAGCCTAGTACAGGGGGCGAGGCACAATGAGCAGTTCTTC CASSLVQGARHNEQFF
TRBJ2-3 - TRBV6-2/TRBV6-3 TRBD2 TGTGCCAGCAGTCAAAGCGGGGTCACAGATACGCAGTATTTT CASSQSGVTDTQYF
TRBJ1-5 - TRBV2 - TGTGCCAGTACCAGGGAGGCTAGCAATCAGCCCCAGCATTTT CASTREASNQPQHF
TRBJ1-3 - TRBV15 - TGTGCCACCAGTCTATGGGGACCCAGCTCTGGAAACACCATATATTTT CATSLWGPSSGNTIYF
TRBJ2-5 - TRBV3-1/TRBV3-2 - TGTGCCAGCAGCTACTCGAAGGCGACCCAGTACTTC CASSYSKATQYF
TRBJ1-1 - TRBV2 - TGTGCCAGCAGTGGCCTGGAGGTGAACACTGAAGCTTTCTTT CASSGLEVNTEAFF
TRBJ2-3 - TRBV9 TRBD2 TGTGCCAGCAGCGTAGATAGCGGGGGACTCACAGATACGCAGTATTTT CASSVDSGGLTDTQYF
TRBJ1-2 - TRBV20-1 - TGCAGTGCTAGTTCCGGGATGGATGGCTACACCTTC CSASSGMDGYTF
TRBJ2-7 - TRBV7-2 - TGTGCCAGCAGCATAAACAGGAACGAGCAGTACTTC CASSINRNEQYF
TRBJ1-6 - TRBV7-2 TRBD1 TGTGCCAGCGGAAGGCCGGGACAGGGGAATTCACCCCTCCACTTT CASGRPGQGNSPLHF
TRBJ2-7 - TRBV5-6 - TGTGCCAGCAGCTTGGGGAGGGGTAACGAGCAGTACTTC CASSLGRGNEQYF
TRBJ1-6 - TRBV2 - TGTGCCCTACGGGCCGTCCGTACGAATTCACCCCTCCACTTT CALRAVRTNSPLHF
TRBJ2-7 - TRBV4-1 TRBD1 TGCGCCAGCAGCCAAGGACAGGGGGCCGGTGGAAACGAGCAGTACTTC CASSQGQGAGGNEQYF
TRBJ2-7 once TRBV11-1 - TGTGCCAGCAGCTTGCCTCAGTCGCCCTACGAGCAGTACTTC CASSLPQSPYEQYF
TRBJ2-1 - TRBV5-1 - TGCGCCAGCAGCCCCGGGGGATTGGACAATGAGCAGTTCTTC CASSPGGLDNEQFF
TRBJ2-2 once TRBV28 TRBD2 TGTGCCAGCAGTTCAGCGGGACTGAACACCGGGGAGCTGTTTTTT CASSSAGLNTGELFF
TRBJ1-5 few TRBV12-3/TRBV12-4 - TGTGCCAGCAGTTTAGGGGGCAGGCAGCCCCAGCATTTT CASSLGGRQPQHF
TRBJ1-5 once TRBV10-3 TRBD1 TGTGCCATCAGGGAGACAGGGGATCAGCCCCAGCATTTT CAIRETGDQPQHF
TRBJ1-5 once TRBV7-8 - TGTGCCAGCAGCGAAATCGGAGGGTCCCAGCATTTT CASSEIGGSQHF
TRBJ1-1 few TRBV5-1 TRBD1 TGCGCCAGCAGCCTTATTCCGGGACAGGGTTACTCAAAGGACACTGAAGCTTTCTTT CASSLIPGQGYSKDTEAFF
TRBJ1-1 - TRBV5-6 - TGTGCCAGCAGCTTGGGGGCAGGATCGAACACTGAAGCTTTCTTT CASSLGAGSNTEAFF
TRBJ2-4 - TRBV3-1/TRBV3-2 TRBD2 TGTGCCAGCAGCGGGGGGGGAAACATTCAGTACTTC CASSGGGNIQYF
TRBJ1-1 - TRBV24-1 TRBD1 TGTGCCACCAGCCGACAGGGGCACACTGAAGCTTTCTTT CATSRQGHTEAFF
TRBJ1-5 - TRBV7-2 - TGTGCCAGCAGCCCAGCCATTGGGGGCAATCAGCCCCAGCATTTT CASSPAIGGNQPQHF
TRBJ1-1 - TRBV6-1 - TGTGCCAGCAGTGATCCCCGGGGAGGGCTTGGCACTGAAGCTTTCTTT CASSDPRGGLGTEAFF
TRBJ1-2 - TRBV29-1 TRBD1 TGCAGCGTCCATCAGGGGGACTATGGCTACACCTTC CSVHQGDYGYTF
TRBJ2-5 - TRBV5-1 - TGCGCCAGCAGCCAAAAACTAGGGCTGGAGACCCAGTACTTC CASSQKLGLETQYF
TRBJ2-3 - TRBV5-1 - TGCGCCAGCAGCTCGGGACTTCCAATCACAGATACGCAGTATTTT CASSSGLPITDTQYF
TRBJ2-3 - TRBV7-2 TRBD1 TGTGCCAGCAGCTTAGCGGGACAGAGCACAGATACGCAGTATTTT CASSLAGQSTDTQYF
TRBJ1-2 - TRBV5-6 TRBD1 TGTGCCAGCAGCTCCCGGGACAGTCCTCTTTCTAACTATGGCTACACCTTC CASSSRDSPLSNYGYTF
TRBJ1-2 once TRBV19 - TGTGCCAGTAGTGCACAGAGAAACTATGGCTACACCTTC CASSAQRNYGYTF
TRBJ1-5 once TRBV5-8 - TGTGCCAGCAGCTTGGGTTGGCAGGCCAGTCAGCCCCAGCATTTT CASSLGWQASQPQHF